Listed here are 16 T cell receptor beta chains from one sample, sequenced in a study of blood T cells in healthy people across ages. A second PCR, run for about 7 to 11 cycles, used a sample-barcoded 5' primer plus a J-beta primer mix. Via MiXCR, TCRdb re-called the 5' RACE reads, giving one row per CDR3 protein. Of about 1.8 million distinct CDR3 sequences in the sample, around 48% were seen once. Sequencing was done on a sample of blood. The receptors derive from a woman between 40 and 50 years old in good health.

The J gene is TRBJ1-4, the V gene TRBV5-6; D gene unclear. The germline CDR1 and CDR2 sequences are SGHDT and YYEEEE. With 3 bases removed from V and 6 bases from J, the gap between germline ends came to 6 bases. CDR3 size: 12 residues. CDR3 loop: CASSSSHEKLFF. The CDR3 DNA sequence: TGTGCCAGCAGCTCAAGTCATGAAAAACTGTTTTTT.

The chain has TRBV28 and TRBJ1-4; D remains unclear. CDR3 length equals 13 residues. The germline V gene has CDR1 MDHEN and CDR2 SYDVKM. V lost 10 bases, J lost 4 bases, and 13 bases lay in between. In DNA form, the CDR3 reads TGTGCCACCTTACGGACTCTTAATGAAAAACTGTTTTTT. Protein sequence: CATLRTLNEKLFF.

This chain connects TRBV9 to TRBJ2-3, with D perhaps assigned TRBD1 or TRBD2 (6 bases each). Trimming took off 0 bases at V and 3 bases at J, with 17 bases between the two ends. Germline CDR1 reads SGDLS; CDR2 reads YYNGEE. This CDR3 region has 17 residues. CDR3 bases: TGTGCCAGCAGCGTAGTAACGGGGGCCACCGGGACAGATACGCAGTATTTT. Protein product: CASSVVTGATGTDTQYF.

Only a few counts were recorded for this clonotype. This chain connects TRBV2 to TRBJ2-1; D not certain. This CDR3 has 16 amino acids. The V gene's germline CDR1 is SNHLY and CDR2 FYNNEI. Trimming took 3 bases from V and 5 from J, leaving 17 bases between them. The CDR3, as DNA: TGTGCCAGCAGTGAGACTGGTGTGGGTAACAACAATGAGCAGTTCTTC. The encoded protein is CASSETGVGNNNEQFF.

The rearrangement links TRBV9 to TRBJ1-2, with TRBD1 matching 7 bases. J gave up 4 bases and V 3 bases, and 6 bases lay outside the gene matches. The CDR3 covers 14 residues. Per germline, CDR1 SGDLS and CDR2 YYNGEE. The CDR3 DNA reads as TGTGCCAGCAGCGCTTCGGGACAGCGCTATGGCTACACCTTC. The encoded protein is CASSASGQRYGYTF. Together with reference TRBV9 and TRBJ1-2, the CDR3 gives the full variable domain: DSGVTQTPKHLITATGQRVTLRCSPRSGDLSVYWYQQSLDQGLQFLIQYYNGEERAKGNILERFSAQQFPDLHSELNLSSLELGDSALYFCASSASGQRYGYTFGSGTRLTVV.

This clonotype was counted only a few times. The chain couples TRBV5-1 to TRBJ2-3; 8 bases are a match to TRBD1. With V trimmed by 0 bases and J by 4 bases, 7 bases remained unmatched. CDR3 length equals 16 residues. Germline V gives CDR1 SGHRS, CDR2 YFSETQ. CDR3 DNA sequence: TGCGCCAGCAGCTTGGGAGGCAGGGGGCTACCAGATACGCAGTATTTT. Translated, it gives CASSLGGRGLPDTQYF. The complete variable domain, with remaining parts taken from reference TRBV5-1 and TRBJ2-3, reads KAGVTQTPRYLIKTRGQQVTLSCSPISGHRSVSWYQQTPGQGLQFLFEYFSETQRNKGNFPGRFSGRQFSNSRSEMNVSTLELGDSALYLCASSLGGRGLPDTQYFGPGTRLTVL.

This clonotype was detected a few times. The chain carries TRBV20-1 and TRBJ2-7; maybe TRBD2 (5 bases). Germline CDR1 DFQATT, CDR2 SNEGSKA (reference sequence). The CDR3 is 11 residues long. Trimming pared 3 bases from V and 5 bases from J, leaving 8 bases between. The CDR3 region has the DNA TGCAGTGCTAGCCGGGATAACGAGCAGTACTTC. Protein: CSASRDNEQYF.

The chain's CDR3 is CASSLGGITRAGYTF. The CDR3 bases are TGTGCCAGCAGTTTAGGGGGAATCACGCGGGCTGGCTACACCTTC. The V and J genes are TRBV12-3 or TRBV12-4 and TRBJ1-2; no firm D call. The CDR3 has 15 amino acids. Trimming took off 1 base at V and 7 bases at J, with 16 bases between the two ends.

CDR3 sequence reads: CASSYSGTKQETQYF. For the CDR3, the DNA is TGTGCCAGCAGTTACTCTGGGACAAAACAAGAGACCCAGTACTTC. The rearrangement links TRBV6-6 to TRBJ2-5, with D tentatively TRBD1 (6 bases). Trimming removed 0 bases at V and 2 bases at J, with 10 bases between. CDR1 and CDR2 (germline): MNHNY, SVGAGI (reference sequence). The CDR3 sequence is 15 residues long.

The rearrangement uses TRBV20-1 and TRBJ2-1; 9 positions match TRBD2. The CDR3 spans 16 residues. Trimming took 2 bases from V and 0 from J; bases not matched to a gene: 5. Germline lookup yields CDR1 DFQATT and CDR2 SNEGSKA (reference sequence). The CDR3 nucleotides are TGCAGTGCTAGAAGTCGCGGGGGGGACTCCTACAATGAGCAGTTCTTC. Protein: CSARSRGGDSYNEQFF.

About this clonotype itself: A much larger clone differs by one base, so this may be a read error. V and J are TRBV7-9 and TRBJ1-2; D possibly corresponds to TRBD1 (6 bases). In germline, CDR1 is SEHNR, CDR2 FQNEAQ (reference sequence). This CDR3 has 14 amino acids. The CDR3 nucleotides read TGTGCCAGCAGCTCGGAACAGGGTGGCTATAGCTACACCTTC. Its translation is CASSSEQGGYSYTF.

This clonotype was detected a few times. The CDR3 coding sequence is TGTGCCAGCAGTGTGGTAGGGTACAATGAGCAGTTCTTC. Residues: CASSVVGYNEQFF. V and J are TRBV2 and TRBJ2-1; D unclear. CDR3 size: 13 residues. The V end lost 4 bases, the J end lost 4 bases, and 8 bases lay between the germline ends. Per germline, CDR1 SNHLY and CDR2 FYNNEI.

In DNA, the CDR3 is TGTGCCAGCACCCTTTCCGGGACACCCGGACCTTACGAGCAGTACTTC. Its protein is CASTLSGTPGPYEQYF. V is TRBV28 and J is TRBJ2-7; perhaps TRBD1 as D (6 bases). The germline CDR1 and CDR2 sequences are MDHEN and SYDVKM. V was trimmed by 7 bases and J by 4 bases, leaving 23 bases between them. This CDR3 has 16 residues. Drawing the rest from reference TRBV28 and TRBJ2-7, the complete variable domain is DVKVTQSSRYLVKRTGEKVFLECVQDMDHENMFWYRQDPGLGLRLIYFSYDVKMKEKGDIPEGYSVSREKKERFSLILESASTNQTSMYLCASTLSGTPGPYEQYFGPGTRLTVT.

The rearrangement uses TRBV4-2 and TRBJ2-3; 8 bases are a match to TRBD2. Losses at the gene ends were 4 bases for V and 1 base for J; bases not matched to a gene: 4. Per germline, CDR1 LGHNA and CDR2 YNFKEQ. There are 15 residues in the CDR3. Here the CDR3 reads CASSLSGKRTDTQYF. The CDR3 region has the DNA TGTGCCAGCAGCCTTAGCGGGAAGCGCACAGATACGCAGTATTTT.

V is TRBV6-5 and J is TRBJ2-1; tentative D call: TRBD2 (6 bases). V was pared by 5 bases and J by 13 bases, with 18 bases between. CDR3 size: 13 residues. The germline V gene encodes CDR1 MNHEY and CDR2 SVGAGI. Here the CDR3 reads CASSQPGTETQFF. CDR3 nucleotides: TGTGCCAGCAGTCAGCCGGGGACTGAGACCCAGTTCTTC.

This clonotype was counted a few times. The chain carries TRBV28 and TRBJ2-4; D is unclear. Judging by the DNA end, TRBJ2-7 fits better; the J call may be wrong. CDR1 and CDR2 (germline): MDHEN, SYDVKM. This CDR3 comprises 16 residues. The CDR3 loop reads CASSPATGTVRYEQYF. The CDR3, as DNA: TGTGCCAGCAGCCCCGCCACCGGTACAGTAAGGTACGAGCAGTACTTC.